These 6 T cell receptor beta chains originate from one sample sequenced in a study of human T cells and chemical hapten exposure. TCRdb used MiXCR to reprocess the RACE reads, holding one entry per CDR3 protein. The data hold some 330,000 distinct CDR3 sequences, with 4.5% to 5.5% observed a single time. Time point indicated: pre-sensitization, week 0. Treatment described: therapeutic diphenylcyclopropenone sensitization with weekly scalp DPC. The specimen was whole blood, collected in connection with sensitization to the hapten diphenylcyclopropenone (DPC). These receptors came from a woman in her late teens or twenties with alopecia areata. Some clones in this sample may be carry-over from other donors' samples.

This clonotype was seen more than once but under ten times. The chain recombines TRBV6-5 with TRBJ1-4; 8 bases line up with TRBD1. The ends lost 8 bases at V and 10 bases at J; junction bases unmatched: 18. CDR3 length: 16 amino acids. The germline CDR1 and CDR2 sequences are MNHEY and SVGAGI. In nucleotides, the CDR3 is TGTGCCAGCCAGGACCGCGGACAGGGCCTTGGGGGAAAACTGTTTTTT. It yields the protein CASQDRGQGLGGKLFF.

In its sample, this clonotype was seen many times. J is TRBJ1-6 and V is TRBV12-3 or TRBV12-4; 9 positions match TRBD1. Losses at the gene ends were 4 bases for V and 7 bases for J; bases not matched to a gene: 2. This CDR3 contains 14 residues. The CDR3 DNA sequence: TGTGCCAGCAGTTGGGACAGGGAAAATTCACCCCTCCACTTT. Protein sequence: CASSWDRENSPLHF.

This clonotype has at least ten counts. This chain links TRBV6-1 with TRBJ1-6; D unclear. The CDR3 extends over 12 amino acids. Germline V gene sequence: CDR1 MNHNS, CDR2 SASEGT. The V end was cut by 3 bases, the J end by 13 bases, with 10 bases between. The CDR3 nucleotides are TGTGCCAGCAGTGACGGGAAACCGCCCCTCCACTTT. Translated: CASSDGKPPLHF.

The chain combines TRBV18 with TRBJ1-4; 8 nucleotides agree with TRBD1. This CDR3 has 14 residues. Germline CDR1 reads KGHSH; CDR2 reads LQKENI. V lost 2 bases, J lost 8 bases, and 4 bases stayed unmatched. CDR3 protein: CASSPDRGVEKLFF. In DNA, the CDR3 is TGTGCCAGCTCACCAGACAGGGGTGTCGAAAAACTGTTTTTT.

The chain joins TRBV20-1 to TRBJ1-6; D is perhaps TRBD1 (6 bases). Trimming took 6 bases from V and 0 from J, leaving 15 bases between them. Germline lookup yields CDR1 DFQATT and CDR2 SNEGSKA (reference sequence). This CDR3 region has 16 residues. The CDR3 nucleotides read TGCAGTGCCCAAGACAGGCAGAGCTCCTATAATTCACCCCTCCACTTT. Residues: CSAQDRQSSYNSPLHF.

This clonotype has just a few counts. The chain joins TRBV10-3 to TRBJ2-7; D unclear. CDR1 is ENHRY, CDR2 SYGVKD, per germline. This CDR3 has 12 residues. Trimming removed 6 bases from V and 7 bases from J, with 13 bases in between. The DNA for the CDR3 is TGTGCCATCAGAGAATCTTTGGAAGAGCAGTACTTC. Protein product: CAIRESLEEQYF.